This entry lists 8 T cell receptor beta chains sequenced from one sample in a study of PD-1 blockade in classical Hodgkin lymphoma. Time point reported: cycle 4 day 1 (C4D1), after five to seven weeks of nivolumab. Brentuximab vedotin exposure varied, and every patient relapsed after autologous stem cell transplantation. Measured with immunoSEQ multiplex PCR; TCRdb has only the in-frame clones, and not every one. The sample includes tens of thousands of clones, 90% of them seen just once. Source: peripheral blood mononuclear cells (PBMCs), taken before the fourth cycle of nivolumab. These receptors came from a human donor with classical Hodgkin lymphoma.

The V gene is TRBV11-1, the J gene TRBJ2-5; D possibly uses TRBD1 or TRBD2 (5 bases each). This CDR3 region has 18 residues. CDR1 is SGHAT and CDR2 is FQDESV in the germline V gene (reference sequence). The ends were cut back, 2 bases at V and 4 bases at J, with 23 bases in the middle. The CDR3 reads CASSLSEGITGVGETQYF. The CDR3 nucleotides are TGTGCCAGCAGCTTATCCGAGGGGATAACGGGTGTTGGAGAGACCCAGTACTTC.

This chain's CDR3 is CATSRGKGRDSGNTIYF. The CDR3 DNA follows: TGTGCCACCAGCAGAGGGAAGGGAAGGGACTCTGGAAACACCATATATTTT. The rearrangement links TRBV15 to TRBJ1-3; D uncertain. Trimming took off 1 base at V and 0 bases at J, with 13 bases between the two ends. The germline V gene encodes CDR1 LNHNV and CDR2 YYDKDF (reference sequence). The CDR3 length is 17 residues.

This clone has just one count. The V gene is TRBV28, the J gene TRBJ2-5; 7 bases match TRBD1. J was trimmed by 3 bases and V by 5 bases; bases with no gene match: 12. The CDR3 consists of 16 residues. CDR1 and CDR2 from the germline V gene are MDHEN and SYDVKM. The CDR3 DNA is TGTGCCAGCAGTGCCACCGAGGGACAGCTAGAAGAGACCCAGTACTTC. It encodes CASSATEGQLEETQYF.

The J gene is TRBJ1-5, the V gene TRBV21-1; the table assigns TRBD1, which was not confirmed against the DNA. TRBV21-1 is recorded as a pseudogene. CDR3 size: 20 residues. CDR3 residues: CASSKAGRGKTFDSNQPQHF. The CDR3, as DNA: TGTGCCAGCAGCAAAGCGGGCAGGGGCAAAACTTTCGATAGCAATCAGCCCCAGCATTTT.

The rearrangement links TRBV6-1 to TRBJ1-3; D gene unclear. Trimming removed 3 bases from V and 9 bases from J, with 9 bases in between. The V gene's germline CDR1 is MNHNS and CDR2 SASEGT. The CDR3 spans 12 residues. The CDR3 region has the DNA TGTGCCAGCAGTGAGAACCAGGCCACCATATATTTT. Translating gives CASSENQATIYF.

The V call is TRBV10-3, the J call TRBJ2-1; D remains unclear. V was shortened by 0 bases and J by 7 bases, with 16 bases between the two germline ends. Germline V lookup: CDR1 ENHRY, CDR2 SYGVKD. The CDR3 totals 16 residues. CDR3 region: CAISESYQGPPNEQFF. The CDR3 region has the DNA TGTGCCATCAGTGAGTCTTATCAAGGCCCCCCGAATGAGCAGTTCTTC.

The gene calls are TRBV5-1 and TRBJ2-7; 9 positions match TRBD1. Germline assignment: CDR1 SGHRS and CDR2 YFSETQ. The V gene end was trimmed by 5 bases and the J gene end by 6 bases; junction bases not matched to a gene: 6. This CDR3 region has 13 residues. The CDR3 DNA follows: TGCGCCAGCAGAAACAGGGGGCAGGGCGAGCAGTACTTC. This codes for CASRNRGQGEQYF.

The chain carries TRBV2 and TRBJ2-2; D is perhaps TRBD1 (5 bases). V was cut by 2 bases and J by 4 bases, with 11 bases left in between. The germline V gene has CDR1 SNHLY and CDR2 FYNNEI. The CDR3 covers 15 residues. The CDR3 sequence is CASSEQWTPTGELFF. CDR3 nucleotides: TGTGCCAGCAGTGAACAGTGGACACCCACCGGGGAGCTGTTTTTT. The full variable domain, completed using reference TRBV2 and TRBJ2-2, is EPEVTQTPSHQVTQMGQEVILRCVPISNHLYFYWYRQILGQKVEFLVSFYNNEISEKSEIFDDQFSVERPDGSNFTLKIRSTKLEDSAMYFCASSEQWTPTGELFFGEGSRLTVL.